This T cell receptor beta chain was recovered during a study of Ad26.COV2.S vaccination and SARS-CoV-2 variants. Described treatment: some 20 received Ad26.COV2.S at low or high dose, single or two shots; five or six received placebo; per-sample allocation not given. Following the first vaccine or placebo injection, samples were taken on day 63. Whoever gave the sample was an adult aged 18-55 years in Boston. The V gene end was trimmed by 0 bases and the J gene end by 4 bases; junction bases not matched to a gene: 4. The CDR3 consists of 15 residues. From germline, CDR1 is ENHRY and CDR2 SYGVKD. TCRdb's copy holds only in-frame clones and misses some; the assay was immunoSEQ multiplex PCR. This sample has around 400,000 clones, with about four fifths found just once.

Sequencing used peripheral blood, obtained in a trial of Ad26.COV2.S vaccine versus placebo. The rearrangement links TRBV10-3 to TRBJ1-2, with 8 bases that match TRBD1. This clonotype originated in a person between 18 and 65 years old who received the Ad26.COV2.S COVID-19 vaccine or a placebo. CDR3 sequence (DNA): TGTGCCATCAGTGAGTCGACAGGGGTTAGCTATGGCTACACCTTC. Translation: CAISESTGVSYGYTF.